Listed here are 4 T cell receptor beta chains from one sample, sequenced in a study of regulatory T cells in long-lasting Graves disease. With iRepertoire HTBI primers and Arm-PCR of CDR3 regions, TCR beta libraries were built. A single record per CDR3 protein comes from TCRdb applying MiXCR to the multiplex PCR reads. The sample shows under 800,000 distinct CDR3 sequences, approximately 15% of them seen only once. This sample's time point: newly diagnosed GD, antithyroid drugs for less than 3 months. RNA isolated from PBMCs was used to make the TCR library. The sample was also linked to a second study, of T cells in Graves' hyperthyroidism and ophthalmopathy.

The sample was peripheral blood mononuclear cells (PBMCs), taken at new diagnosis, from a patient treated with antithyroid drugs. These receptors came from a woman aged 25 to 45 with Graves disease.

This clonotype was seen many times. The J gene is TRBJ2-7, the V gene TRBV7-9; possible D gene TRBD1, 5 bases. This CDR3 region has 18 residues. The V end was cut by 5 bases, the J end by 3 bases, with 26 bases between. Germline V lookup: CDR1 SEHNR, CDR2 FQNEAQ (reference sequence). CDR3 sequence reads: CASSRLGTGPPLVYEQYF. The CDR3 nucleotides read TGTGCCAGCAGCCGTCTCGGAACAGGCCCCCCTCTGGTCTACGAGCAGTACTTC.

At least ten counts were recorded for this clonotype. V is TRBV28 and J is TRBJ1-1; no clear D. The CDR3 runs 12 residues. With 3 bases removed from V and 3 bases from J, the gap between germline ends came to 5 bases. Germline V gene sequence: CDR1 MDHEN, CDR2 SYDVKM. The CDR3 loop reads CASSLRDTEAFF. The CDR3 DNA reads TGTGCCAGCAGTTTGAGGGACACTGAAGCTTTCTTT.

The rearrangement uses TRBV20-1 and TRBJ1-2; D is possibly TRBD1 (6 bases). CDR3 length: 14 amino acids. Germline CDR1 and CDR2: DFQATT and SNEGSKA (reference sequence). CDR3 loop: CSPGRREGGYGYTF. The CDR3 coding sequence is TGCAGCCCCGGTCGTAGGGAAGGGGGATATGGCTACACCTTC.

The chain carries TRBV11-2 and TRBJ2-1; no clear D gene. Germline lookup yields CDR1 SGHAT and CDR2 FQNNGV. Trimming removed 3 bases at V and 8 bases at J, with 20 bases between. The CDR3 is 16 amino acids. The CDR3 region is CASSFPTGLSGYEQFF. The CDR3 DNA reads TGTGCCAGCAGCTTTCCCACCGGTCTCAGTGGGTATGAGCAGTTCTTC.